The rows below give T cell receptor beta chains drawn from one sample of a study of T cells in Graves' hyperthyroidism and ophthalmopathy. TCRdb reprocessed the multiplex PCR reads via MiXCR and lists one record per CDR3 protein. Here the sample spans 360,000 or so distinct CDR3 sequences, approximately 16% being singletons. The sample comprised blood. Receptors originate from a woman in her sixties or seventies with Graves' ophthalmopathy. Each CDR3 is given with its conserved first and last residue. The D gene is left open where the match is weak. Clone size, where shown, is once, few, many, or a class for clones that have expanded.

CDR3 protein: CASSQTTAYEQYF
CDR3 DNA: TGCGCCAGCAGCCAAACGACAGCCTACGAGCAGTACTTC
J gene: TRBJ2-7
V gene: TRBV5-1
D gene: NA
clone size: many

CDR3 protein: CASSRRGDRASGANVLTF
CDR3 DNA: TGTGCCAGCAGCCGCCGTGGGGACAGGGCTTCTGGGGCCAACGTCCTGACTTTC
J gene: TRBJ2-6
V gene: TRBV11-2
D gene: TRBD1
clone size: many

CDR3 protein: CASSQVRSGANVLTF
CDR3 DNA: TGTGCCAGCAGCCAAGTAAGGTCCGGGGCCAACGTCCTGACTTTC
J gene: TRBJ2-6
V gene: TRBV3-1
D gene: NA
clone size: NA

CDR3 protein: CASGGGPLQPQHF
CDR3 DNA: TGTGCCAGCGGGGGGGGGCCCCTGCAGCCCCAGCATTTT
J gene: TRBJ1-5
V gene: TRBV27
D gene: NA
clone size: NA

CDR3 protein: CASSLAARRDNEQFF
CDR3 DNA: TGCGCCAGCAGCTTGGCGGCTAGAAGGGACAATGAGCAGTTCTTC
J gene: TRBJ2-1
V gene: TRBV5-1
D gene: NA
clone size: NA

CDR3 protein: CASGFGQGVTYEQYF
CDR3 DNA: TGTGCTAGTGGTTTCGGACAGGGGGTAACCTACGAGCAGTACTTC
J gene: TRBJ2-7
V gene: TRBV12-5
D gene: TRBD1
clone size: NA

CDR3 protein: CASSFKGGASGSPNYEQYF
CDR3 DNA: TGTGCCAGCAGTTTTAAGGGGGGGGCTAGCGGATCCCCGAACTACGAGCAGTACTTC
J gene: TRBJ2-7
V gene: TRBV28
D gene: NA
clone size: many

CDR3 protein: CASSSTGRSYEQYF
CDR3 DNA: TGTGCCAGCAGTTCGACAGGGAGATCCTACGAGCAGTACTTC
J gene: TRBJ2-7
V gene: TRBV28
D gene: TRBD1
clone size: many

CDR3 protein: CAINGAFNPYEQYF
CDR3 DNA: TGTGCCATAAACGGGGCCTTTAACCCCTACGAGCAGTACTTC
J gene: TRBJ2-7
V gene: TRBV10-3
D gene: NA
clone size: NA

CDR3 protein: CASSLRDADTQYF
CDR3 DNA: TGTGCCAGCAGCTTACGAGACGCAGATACGCAGTATTTT
J gene: TRBJ2-3
V gene: TRBV5-8
D gene: NA
clone size: few

CDR3 protein: CASSRTGGVNQPQHF
CDR3 DNA: TGTGCCAGCAGTCGGACAGGGGGAGTCAATCAGCCCCAGCATTTT
J gene: TRBJ1-5
V gene: TRBV2
D gene: TRBD1
clone size: many

CDR3 protein: CASSLGGQGYERYF
CDR3 DNA: TGTGCCAGCAGTTTAGGGGGACAGGGCTACGAGCGGTACTTC
J gene: TRBJ2-7
V gene: TRBV28
D gene: TRBD1
clone size: NA

CDR3 protein: CASSLGRGIYEQYF
CDR3 DNA: TGTGCCAGCAGTTTAGGCAGGGGAATCTACGAGCAGTACTTC
J gene: TRBJ2-7
V gene: TRBV27
D gene: NA
clone size: many

CDR3 protein: CSARQGIYEQYF
CDR3 DNA: TGCAGTGCTAGACAGGGGATCTACGAGCAGTACTTC
J gene: TRBJ2-7
V gene: TRBV20-1
D gene: NA
clone size: many

CDR3 protein: CASSLAGTGITEAFF
CDR3 DNA: TGTGCCAGCAGCTTAGCGGGGACAGGGATCACTGAAGCTTTCTTT
J gene: TRBJ1-1
V gene: TRBV7-8
D gene: TRBD1
clone size: NA

CDR3 protein: CASSSLGGSSYEQYF
CDR3 DNA: TGCGCCAGCAGCTCCCTGGGCGGGAGCTCCTACGAGCAGTACTTC
J gene: TRBJ2-7
V gene: TRBV10-2
D gene: TRBD2
clone size: many

CDR3 protein: CATGTSGRAGQNEQFF
CDR3 DNA: TGTGCCACCGGGACTAGCGGGAGGGCCGGTCAGAATGAGCAGTTCTTC
J gene: TRBJ2-1
V gene: TRBV10-3
D gene: TRBD2
clone size: NA

CDR3 protein: CASSVYRGAAYNEQFF
CDR3 DNA: TGTGCCAGCAGCGTCTACAGGGGGGCGGCCTACAATGAGCAGTTCTTC
J gene: TRBJ2-1
V gene: TRBV5-4
D gene: TRBD1
clone size: NA

CDR3 protein: CASSFNDGYEQYF
CDR3 DNA: TGTGCCAGCAGTTTCAATGACGGCTACGAGCAGTACTTC
J gene: TRBJ2-7
V gene: TRBV6-5
D gene: NA
clone size: few

CDR3 protein: CASSLGTSGSGTGELFF
CDR3 DNA: TGTGCCAGCAGCTTAGGGACTAGCGGGAGTGGCACCGGGGAGCTGTTTTTT
J gene: TRBJ2-2
V gene: TRBV11-3
D gene: TRBD2
clone size: many

CDR3 protein: CASSQEAAGGNTEAFF
CDR3 DNA: TGCGCCAGCAGCCAAGAAGCGGCAGGGGGGAACACTGAAGCTTTCTTT
J gene: TRBJ1-1
V gene: TRBV4-1
D gene: TRBD1
clone size: few